This is a list of T cell receptor beta chains from one sample in a study of blood T cell repertoires in COVID-19. Repertoires were generated with immunoSEQ multiplex PCR, while TCRdb's copy carries only in-frame clones and drops some. The sample records about 170,000 clones, 75% to 90% being singletons. The sample consisted of PBMCs or T cells enriched from blood (not recorded which). The receptors derive from a woman in her late teens or twenties who had recovered from COVID-19. Both conserved end residues are part of each CDR3. A D gene is named only where the DNA matches it firmly. Size values are once, few and many counts, or a class for expanded clones, and some rows have none.

v_call	d_call	j_call	clone_size	cdr3_aa	cdr3_nt
TRBV28	TRBD1	TRBJ1-1	-	CASSPRDRVSTEAFF	TGTGCCAGCAGTCCCCGGGACAGGGTGAGCACTGAAGCTTTCTTT
TRBV11-2	-	TRBJ1-3	few	CASSSAGESGNTIYF	TGTGCCAGCAGCTCCGCAGGGGAGTCAGGAAACACCATATATTTT
TRBV10-3	-	TRBJ2-4	-	CAISEGSGLAKNIQYF	TGTGCCATCAGTGAGGGGTCAGGGTTAGCCAAAAACATTCAGTACTTC
TRBV5-1	TRBD1	TRBJ2-5	once	CASSSTGGSETQYF	TGCGCCAGCAGCTCGACAGGGGGCTCGGAGACCCAGTACTTC
TRBV27	TRBD1	TRBJ2-1	-	CASSFSPAGQGLFF	TGTGCCAGCAGTTTCTCCCCCGCGGGACAGGGTTTGTTCTTC
TRBV5-1	TRBD1	TRBJ1-1	-	CASSSGQGNTEAFF	TGCGCCAGCAGCTCGGGACAGGGGAACACTGAAGCTTTCTTT
TRBV7-6	TRBD1	TRBJ1-4	-	CASSMDRGRVANEKLFF	TGTGCCAGCAGCATGGACAGGGGGCGGGTTGCTAATGAAAAACTGTTTTTT
TRBV7-2	TRBD2	TRBJ2-1	-	CASSLVEGWREIYNEQFF	TGTGCCAGCAGCTTAGTTGAGGGGTGGCGGGAGATCTACAATGAGCAGTTCTTC
TRBV14	TRBD1	TRBJ2-6	-	CASSQDRGHSGANVLTF	TGTGCCAGCAGCCAAGATAGGGGGCACTCTGGGGCCAACGTCCTGACTTTC
TRBV19	TRBD2	TRBJ2-1	-	CASSIGGTRHNEQFF	TGTGCCAGTAGTATAGGGGGGACTAGACACAATGAGCAGTTCTTC
TRBV11-2	-	TRBJ2-1	-	CASNLLTGSEDEQFF	TGTGCCAGCAACCTCTTGACAGGCAGTGAGGATGAGCAGTTCTTC
TRBV6-5	-	TRBJ2-2	-	CASSYSGATSTGELFF	TGTGCCAGCAGTTACTCAGGGGCGACGAGCACCGGGGAGCTGTTTTTT
TRBV10-3	-	TRBJ2-5	once	CAISESPTIAEETQYF	TGTGCCATCAGTGAGTCGCCGACTATAGCGGAAGAGACCCAGTACTTC
TRBV5-1	TRBD1	TRBJ2-3	few	CASSPRQGARADTQYF	TGCGCCAGCAGCCCCCGACAGGGGGCCAGGGCAGATACGCAGTATTTT
TRBV30	-	TRBJ2-7	-	CAWSVGTIYEQYF	TGTGCCTGGAGTGTAGGGACAATTTACGAGCAGTACTTC
TRBV6-5	TRBD1	TRBJ2-7	-	CASSTSLTGREQYF	TGTGCCAGCAGTACCTCGCTGACAGGGCGCGAGCAGTACTTC
TRBV7-2	-	TRBJ2-5	-	CASSLNWFLILETQYF	TGTGCCAGCAGCTTAAACTGGTTCCTCATCCTAGAGACCCAGTACTTC
TRBV4-3	-	TRBJ2-7	-	CASSQDMGRTEEQYF	TGCGCCAGCAGCCAAGATATGGGGCGCACCGAGGAGCAGTACTTC
TRBV29-1	-	TRBJ1-2	-	CSAADGGSGYTF	TGCAGCGCAGCGGACGGGGGGTCTGGCTACACCTTC
TRBV19	TRBD1	TRBJ1-5	-	CASSTRGQGTSNQPQHF	TGTGCCAGTAGTACGAGAGGACAGGGCACAAGCAATCAGCCCCAGCATTTT
TRBV6-5	-	TRBJ2-1	-	CASSYSGTVNEQFF	TGTGCCAGCAGTTACTCGGGGACTGTCAATGAGCAGTTCTTC
TRBV11-2	-	TRBJ2-7	-	CASSRTYEQYF	TGTGCCAGCAGCAGGACTTACGAGCAGTACTTC